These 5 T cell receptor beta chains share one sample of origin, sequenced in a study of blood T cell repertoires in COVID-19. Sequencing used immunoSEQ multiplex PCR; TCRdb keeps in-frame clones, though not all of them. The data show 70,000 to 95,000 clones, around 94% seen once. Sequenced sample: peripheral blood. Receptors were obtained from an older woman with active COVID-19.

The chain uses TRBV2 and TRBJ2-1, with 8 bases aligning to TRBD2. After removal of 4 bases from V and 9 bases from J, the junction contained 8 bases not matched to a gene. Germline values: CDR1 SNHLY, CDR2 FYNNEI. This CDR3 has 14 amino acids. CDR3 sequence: CASSGGTSSAEQFF. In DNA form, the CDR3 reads TGTGCCAGCAGTGGGGGGACTAGTTCTGCTGAGCAGTTCTTC.

Written as DNA, the CDR3 is TGTGCCAGCACCTTGACAGACAGAATAAGCACAGATACGCAGTATTTT. Translation gives CASTLTDRISTDTQYF. V and J are TRBV2 and TRBJ2-3; TRBD1 is a possible D gene (5 bases). This CDR3 comprises 16 residues. V gave up 7 bases and J gave up 0 bases, with 17 bases separating them. Germline CDR1 SNHLY, CDR2 FYNNEI.

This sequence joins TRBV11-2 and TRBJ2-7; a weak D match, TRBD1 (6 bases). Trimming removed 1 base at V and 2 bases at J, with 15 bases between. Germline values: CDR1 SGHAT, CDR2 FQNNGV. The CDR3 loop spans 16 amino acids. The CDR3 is CASSLGPGDFTYEQYF. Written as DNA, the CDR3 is TGTGCCAGCAGCTTAGGGCCAGGGGATTTTACCTACGAGCAGTACTTC.

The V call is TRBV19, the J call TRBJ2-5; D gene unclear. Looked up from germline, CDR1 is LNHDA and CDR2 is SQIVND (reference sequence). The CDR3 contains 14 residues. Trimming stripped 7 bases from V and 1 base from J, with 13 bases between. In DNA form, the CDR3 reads TGTGCCAGTACCGCCAGGTCCTTCCAAGAGACCCAGTACTTC. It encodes CASTARSFQETQYF.

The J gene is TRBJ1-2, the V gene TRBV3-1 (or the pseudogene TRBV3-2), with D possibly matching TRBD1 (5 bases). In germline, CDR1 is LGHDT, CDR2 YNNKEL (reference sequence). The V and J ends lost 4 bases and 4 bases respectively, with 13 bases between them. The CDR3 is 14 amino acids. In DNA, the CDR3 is TGTGCCAGCAGCCTATCACAGGCGTCCTATGGCTACACCTTC. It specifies CASSLSQASYGYTF.